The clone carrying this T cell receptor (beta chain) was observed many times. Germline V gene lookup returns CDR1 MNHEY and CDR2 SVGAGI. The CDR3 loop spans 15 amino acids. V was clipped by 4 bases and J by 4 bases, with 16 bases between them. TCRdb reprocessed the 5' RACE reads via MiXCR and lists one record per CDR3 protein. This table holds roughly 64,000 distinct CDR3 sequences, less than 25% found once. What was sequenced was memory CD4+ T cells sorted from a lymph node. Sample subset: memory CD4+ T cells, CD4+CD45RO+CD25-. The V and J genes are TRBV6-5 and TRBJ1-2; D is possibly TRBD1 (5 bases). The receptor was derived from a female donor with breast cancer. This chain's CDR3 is CASSSQGGYSYGYTF. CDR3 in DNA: TGTGCCAGCAGTTCGCAGGGAGGATATAGCTATGGCTACACCTTC.